The 28 T cell receptor beta chains below come from one sample, sequenced in a study of Tregs in tolerant kidney transplant recipients. The antigens these receptors bind are not known. Produced via immunoSEQ multiplex PCR; TCRdb's table is partial and in-frame only. The sample yields approximately 17,000 clones, 61% seen once. The specimen was Tregs from blood cultured with allogeneic cells. The receptors come from a human donor in good health.

This chain links TRBV11-1 with TRBJ2-3; TRBD2 agrees at 8 bases. In germline, CDR1 is SGHAT, CDR2 FQDESV (reference sequence). The CDR3 runs 15 residues. The trim removed 3 bases at V and 7 bases at J, leaving 9 bases unmatched. The CDR3 region is CASSFLSGGTYTQYF. The CDR3, as DNA: TGTGCCAGCAGCTTTCTAAGCGGGGGCACGTATACGCAGTATTTT.

V is TRBV11-3 and J is TRBJ2-5; D ambiguous. Germline CDR1 reads SGHNT; CDR2 reads YENEEA. The ends were cut back, 0 bases at V and 4 bases at J, with 3 bases in the middle. There are 12 residues in the CDR3. CDR3 coding DNA: TGTGCCAGCAGCTTAGACGGAGAGACCCAGTACTTC. Protein sequence: CASSLDGETQYF.

The CDR3 bases are TGTGCCAGCAGCTTAACGGGAGGGAGCTCCTACAATGAGCAGTTCTTC. This gives the protein CASSLTGGSSYNEQFF. The chain is built from TRBV7-3 and TRBJ2-1, with TRBD2 identical over 7 bases. The CDR3 totals 16 residues. Germline V lookup: CDR1 SGHTA, CDR2 FQGTGA. The V gene end was trimmed by 0 bases and the J gene end by 0 bases; junction bases not matched to a gene: 2.

The chain uses TRBV7-3 and TRBJ2-2; TRBD2 agrees at 12 bases. V dropped 2 bases and J dropped 8; count of bases not matched to a gene: 12. Germline V CDR1 and CDR2: SGHTA, FQGTGA. This CDR3 comprises 18 residues. CDR3 sequence reads: CASSLFPSGTSGSGELFF. The CDR3 DNA reads as TGTGCCAGCAGCTTATTCCCCTCCGGGACTAGCGGGTCTGGGGAGCTGTTTTTT.

This sequence joins TRBV7-2 and TRBJ2-7; 9 nucleotides agree with TRBD1. The J segment lost 6 bases and the V segment lost 5 bases, leaving 8 bases of the junction unmatched. Per germline, CDR1 SGHTA and CDR2 FQGNSA. The CDR3 runs to 14 residues. CDR3 DNA sequence: TGTGCCAGCAGCCCAGGGACAGGGTGGGCCGAGCAGTACTTC. Its protein is CASSPGTGWAEQYF.

The V call is TRBV28, the J call TRBJ2-1; D might be TRBD1 (5 bases). The CDR3 extends over 13 amino acids. V lost 7 bases, J lost 6 bases, and 13 bases lay in between. The germline gives CDR1 MDHEN, CDR2 SYDVKM. Here the CDR3 DNA reads TGTGCCAGCACCCAGGGTAGGAGCAATGAGCAGTTCTTC. Translating it yields CASTQGRSNEQFF.

This clone was recorded many times. This chain links TRBV12-5 with TRBJ2-2; the D gene is possibly TRBD2 (6 bases). Trimming removed 3 bases at V and 7 bases at J, with 15 bases between. This CDR3 has 15 amino acids. Germline V lookup: CDR1 LGHNT, CDR2 FRNRAP. Here the CDR3 DNA reads TGTGCTAGTGGTTTTGGGGGACTCCTTCACGGGGAGCTGTTTTTT. Its protein product is CASGFGGLLHGELFF.

The chain carries TRBV6-1 and TRBJ1-3; D is unclear. The germline CDR1 and CDR2 sequences are MNHNS and SASEGT. The CDR3 loop spans 11 amino acids. V was pared by 6 bases and J by 3 bases, with 3 bases between. The CDR3 DNA reads as TGTGCCAGCAGCCGTGGAAACACCATATATTTT. Its protein is CASSRGNTIYF.

In this sample, this clone turned up a few times. The chain joins TRBV5-6 to TRBJ1-1; 7 bases align to TRBD1. CDR3 length: 14 residues. Germline V gene lookup returns CDR1 SGHDT and CDR2 YYEEEE. The junction had 12 bases not matched to a gene; V was cut back by 10 bases and J by 3 bases. CDR3 sequence reads: CAYNKGAGDTEAFF. The CDR3 bases are TGTGCCTACAACAAGGGGGCGGGGGACACTGAAGCTTTCTTT.

The rearrangement links TRBV4-3 to TRBJ1-1; possible D gene TRBD1, 5 bases. This CDR3 contains 13 residues. Trimming cost V 1 base and J 4 bases, with 7 bases left between them. CDR1 and CDR2 (germline): LGHNA, YSLEER. CDR3 amino acids: CASSQGGRTEAFF. CDR3 in DNA: TGCGCCAGCAGCCAAGGGGGACGCACTGAAGCTTTCTTT.

The chain couples TRBV5-6 to TRBJ2-1, with D perhaps assigned TRBD1 or TRBD2 (5 bases each). Germline V gene lookup returns CDR1 SGHDT and CDR2 YYEEEE. The CDR3 sequence is 12 residues long. V lost 0 bases to trimming and J lost 12 bases, with 10 bases between them. The CDR3, as DNA: TGTGCCAGCAGCTTGGTTCCGGGACGGCAGTTCTTC. Protein sequence: CASSLVPGRQFF. Looking up the rest from reference TRBV5-6 and TRBJ2-1 gives the full variable domain: DAGVTQSPTHLIKTRGQQVTLRCSPKSGHDTVSWYQQALGQGPQFIFQYYEEEERQRGNFPDRFSGHQFPNYSSELNVNALLLGDSALYLCASSLVPGRQFFGPGTRLTVL.

The chain has TRBV5-1 and TRBJ1-2; a weak D match, TRBD1 (6 bases). This CDR3 has 13 amino acids. Germline loops: CDR1 SGHRS, CDR2 YFSETQ. V was clipped by 5 bases and J by 2 bases, with 10 bases between them. The CDR3 spells CASRQGTNYGYTF. The CDR3 nucleotides read TGCGCCAGCAGGCAGGGGACCAACTATGGCTACACCTTC. The full variable domain, rest sourced from reference TRBV5-1 and TRBJ1-2, is KAGVTQTPRYLIKTRGQQVTLSCSPISGHRSVSWYQQTPGQGLQFLFEYFSETQRNKGNFPGRFSGRQFSNSRSEMNVSTLELGDSALYLCASRQGTNYGYTFGSGTRLTVV.

V gene TRBV21-1 combines with J gene TRBJ1-3; the listed D gene, TRBD1, was not tested against the DNA. TRBV21-1 is a pseudogene segment. The length of the CDR3 is 14 residues. CDR3 in DNA: TGTGCCAGCAACCCACAGGATACTGGAAACACCATATATTTT. It codes for CASNPQDTGNTIYF.

This sequence joins TRBV7-2 and TRBJ2-7, with a possible D match to TRBD1 (6 bases). V was shortened by 4 bases and J by 10 bases, with 20 bases between the two germline ends. Germline V gene data show CDR1 as SGHTA and CDR2 as FQGNSA. The CDR3 extends over 14 amino acids. CDR3 sequence: CASSSPRDTYIQYF. The CDR3 DNA reads as TGTGCCAGCAGCTCCCCCCGGGACACCTACATCCAGTACTTC.

This clone occurred once. V gene TRBV7-2 combines with J gene TRBJ2-1, with TRBD2 as a possible D gene (5 bases). This CDR3 comprises 15 residues. Germline lookup yields CDR1 SGHTA and CDR2 FQGNSA. Trimming pared 5 bases from V and 9 bases from J, leaving 20 bases between. The chain's CDR3 is CASSNRGSFIGEQFF. Written as DNA, the CDR3 is TGTGCCAGCAGCAATAGAGGGAGCTTTATTGGTGAGCAGTTCTTC.

This chain uses TRBV29-1 with TRBJ2-5; D tentatively fits TRBD1 or TRBD2 (5 bases each). Germline V gene lookup returns CDR1 SQVTM and CDR2 ANQGSEA. V dropped 3 bases and J dropped 2 bases, with 10 bases sitting between them. There are 13 residues in the CDR3. CDR3 DNA sequence: TGCAGCGTTGAGGGGACCGTACAAGAGACCCAGTACTTC. Amino acids: CSVEGTVQETQYF.

The rearrangement joins TRBV7-2 to TRBJ1-1; no clear D gene. Germline V lookup: CDR1 SGHTA, CDR2 FQGNSA. Trimming removed 3 bases at V and 1 base at J, with 9 bases between. The CDR3 loop spans 14 amino acids. CDR3: CASSLYSGNTEAFF. For the CDR3, the DNA is TGTGCCAGCAGCTTGTACAGCGGGAACACTGAAGCTTTCTTT.

V and J are TRBV21-1 and TRBJ1-2; the table assigns TRBD1, which was not confirmed against the DNA. TRBV21-1 represents a pseudogene. This CDR3 comprises 16 residues. For the CDR3, the DNA is TGTGCCAGCAGCAAAGGGGCGGGCAGGGGCTACTATGGCTACACCTTC. The encoded protein is CASSKGAGRGYYGYTF.

The V call is TRBV15, the J call TRBJ2-5; tentatively, D is TRBD2 (6 bases). Trimming removed 5 bases at V and 4 bases at J, with 20 bases between. The CDR3 length is 16 residues. The V gene's germline CDR1 is LNHNV and CDR2 YYDKDF (reference sequence). The CDR3 bases are TGTGCCACCAGCGGACGTTTAGCGGCCCCGAGAGAGACCCAGTACTTC. This codes for CATSGRLAAPRETQYF.

This sequence joins TRBV11-2 and TRBJ2-3; D could derive from TRBD1 or TRBD2 (5 bases each). The CDR3 sequence is 16 residues long. The V end was cut by 1 base, the J end by 1 base, with 12 bases between. The germline V gene encodes CDR1 SGHAT and CDR2 FQNNGV. CDR3 sequence (DNA): TGTGCCAGCAGCTTAGTCGGGGCTAGACGCACAGATACGCAGTATTTT. This translates into CASSLVGARRTDTQYF.

This clone was seen a handful of times. V is TRBV11-2 and J is TRBJ2-1; D not certain. Trimming left V 5 bases short and J 9 bases short, with 11 bases between. CDR1 and CDR2 (germline): SGHAT, FQNNGV. The CDR3 has 12 residues. The CDR3 nucleotides are TGTGCCAGCAGCCCCGGTCACGGTGAGCAGTTCTTC. As protein: CASSPGHGEQFF.

The chain employs TRBV5-1 and TRBJ2-1; either TRBD1 or TRBD2 may supply D (5 bases each). Germline-derived CDR1 and CDR2 are SGHRS and YFSETQ. V dropped 5 bases and J dropped 9 bases, with 12 bases sitting between them. This CDR3 has 12 residues. The CDR3 protein is CASRFDSGEQFF. The CDR3 DNA sequence: TGCGCCAGCAGATTCGACAGCGGTGAGCAGTTCTTC.

The chain uses TRBV15 and TRBJ2-1; TRBD2 matches at 10 bases. CDR1 is LNHNV, CDR2 YYDKDF, per germline (reference sequence). After removal of 2 bases from V and 9 bases from J, the junction contained 10 bases not matched to a gene. The CDR3 spans 16 residues. CDR3 DNA sequence: TGTGCCACCAGCAGAACCGCTAGCGGGAGAGGAATTGAGCAGTTCTTC. Its translation is CATSRTASGRGIEQFF.

The chain carries TRBV7-9 and TRBJ2-7, with a weak D call TRBD1 (5 bases). Germline-derived CDR1 and CDR2 are SEHNR and FQNEAQ (reference sequence). Trimming took 4 bases from V and 3 from J, leaving 13 bases between them. The CDR3 length is 14 residues. The CDR3 reads CASSSGNKFYEQYF. CDR3 nucleotides: TGTGCCAGCAGCTCAGGGAATAAGTTCTACGAGCAGTACTTC.

This rearrangement joins TRBV7-3 to TRBJ2-7, with TRBD2 matching 13 bases. This CDR3 is built from 19 residues. V was pared by 0 bases and J by 0 bases, with 8 bases of the junction left unmatched. CDR1 SGHTA and CDR2 FQGTGA come from the germline V gene. The CDR3 DNA sequence: TGTGCCAGCAGCTTAACGTTGCCCGGACTAGCGGGGGTCTCCTACGAGCAGTACTTC. This gives the protein CASSLTLPGLAGVSYEQYF.

This clone was counted only a few times. This chain joins TRBV19 and TRBJ2-5; D ambiguous. V was clipped by 4 bases and J by 5 bases, with 14 bases between them. The germline V gene encodes CDR1 LNHDA and CDR2 SQIVND (reference sequence). The CDR3 totals 14 residues. The CDR3 loop reads CASSTLDRPETQYF. CDR3 bases: TGTGCCAGTAGTACCCTTGACCGACCGGAGACCCAGTACTTC.

V gene TRBV6-5 combines with J gene TRBJ1-2; 8 bases are a match to TRBD1. From germline, CDR1 is MNHEY and CDR2 SVGAGI. This CDR3 region has 12 residues. With V trimmed by 7 bases and J by 8 bases, 6 bases remained unmatched. The CDR3 DNA reads TGTGCCAGCACCCGACAGGGGTTGGGCTACACCTTC. Amino acids: CASTRQGLGYTF.

This rearrangement joins TRBV6-5 to TRBJ2-3; D may match TRBD1 or TRBD2 (5 bases each). The length of the CDR3 is 14 residues. V was pared by 9 bases and J by 2 bases, with 15 bases between. The V gene's germline CDR1 is MNHEY and CDR2 SVGAGI. The CDR3: CASQEGRLTDTQYF. DNA of the CDR3: TGTGCCAGTCAAGAGGGACGTCTCACAGATACGCAGTATTTT.